These T cell receptor beta chains were read from a single sample in a study of blood T cell repertoires in COVID-19. Measured with immunoSEQ multiplex PCR; TCRdb has only the in-frame clones, and not every one. This sample has some 240,000 clones; approximately 90% occur once, and the top ten carry around 0.84%. The sequenced sample consisted of peripheral blood. These TCRs come from a man in his sixties with COVID-19, enrolled during active disease. Both conserved end residues are part of each CDR3. Each record gives: D gene, J gene, clone size, V gene, CDR3 DNA, CDR3 protein. D genes are given only for firm matches. Clone sizes are given selectively: once, few, many, or a class where the clone is expanded.

D: .; J: TRBJ1-5; size: .; V: TRBV6-5; DNA: TGTGCCAGCAGCGGACAGCAAAATCAGCCCCAGCATTTT; CDR3: CASSGQQNQPQHF
D: TRBD2; J: TRBJ2-1; size: .; V: TRBV27; DNA: TGTGCCAGCAGTTCCCTAGCGGGGGCTGGGAATGAGCAGTTCTTC; CDR3: CASSSLAGAGNEQFF
D: TRBD2; J: TRBJ2-1; size: .; V: TRBV30; DNA: TGTGCCTGGAGTAGAGGGACTAGCGAGGGCAATGAGCAGTTCTTC; CDR3: CAWSRGTSEGNEQFF
D: TRBD1; J: TRBJ1-2; size: .; V: TRBV12-3/TRBV12-4; DNA: TGTGCCAGCACTTTAGGGGGCTACTATGGCTACACCTTC; CDR3: CASTLGGYYGYTF
D: .; J: TRBJ1-5; size: .; V: TRBV10-2; DNA: TGCGCCAGCAGTGATGCAGGGGTCGTTCAGCCCCAGCATTTT; CDR3: CASSDAGVVQPQHF
D: TRBD1; J: TRBJ2-5; size: .; V: TRBV18; DNA: TGTGCCAGCTCCCAGGGGGTTCCAGAGACCCAGTACTTC; CDR3: CASSQGVPETQYF
D: TRBD2; J: TRBJ2-1; size: .; V: TRBV20-1; DNA: TGCAGTGCTAGTCGCGGGGGGCTAGACAATGAGCAGTTCTTC; CDR3: CSASRGGLDNEQFF
D: .; J: TRBJ1-2; size: .; V: TRBV6-5; DNA: TGTGCCAGCAAACCCACTCGGACAAGCTATGGCTACACCTTC; CDR3: CASKPTRTSYGYTF
D: .; J: TRBJ2-1; size: once; V: TRBV7-2; DNA: TGTGCCAGCAGCCATGCCCTAAACAATGAGCAGTTCTTC; CDR3: CASSHALNNEQFF
D: TRBD1; J: TRBJ2-2; size: .; V: TRBV28; DNA: TGTGCCGGGCGGAAACAGGGGGCGACCGGGGAGCTGTTTTTT; CDR3: CAGRKQGATGELFF
D: .; J: TRBJ2-5; size: once; V: TRBV10-3; DNA: TGTGCCATCAGCAAAGGGGCAGGAGAGACCCAGTACTTC; CDR3: CAISKGAGETQYF
D: TRBD1; J: TRBJ1-6; size: .; V: TRBV7-9; DNA: TGTGCCAGCAGCTCGGGACAGGGAACGGGATCACCCCTCCACTTT; CDR3: CASSSGQGTGSPLHF
D: TRBD1; J: TRBJ1-6; size: once; V: TRBV30; DNA: TGTGCCTGGAGCGCCGGACAGGGGAATTCACCCCTCCACTTT; CDR3: CAWSAGQGNSPLHF
D: TRBD1; J: TRBJ1-5; size: .; V: TRBV28; DNA: TGTGCCAGCAGGTTGACAGGGGATCAGCCCCAGCATTTT; CDR3: CASRLTGDQPQHF
D: .; J: TRBJ2-1; size: .; V: TRBV3-1/TRBV3-2; DNA: TGTGCCAGCAGCCTGCGATACAATGAGCAGTTCTTC; CDR3: CASSLRYNEQFF
D: TRBD2; J: TRBJ2-7; size: many; V: TRBV4-1; DNA: TGCGCCAGCAGCCAGTACCAGAGCGGGGCGAACTACGAGCAGTACTTC; CDR3: CASSQYQSGANYEQYF
D: .; J: TRBJ2-5; size: .; V: TRBV18; DNA: TGTGCCAGCTCACCGCGGCCTCAAGAGACCCAGTACTTC; CDR3: CASSPRPQETQYF
D: TRBD1; J: TRBJ2-2; size: .; V: TRBV9; DNA: TGTGCCAGCGGTGAACCCGGGACAGCACCCCTTCTGGGCGGGGAGCTGTTTTTT; CDR3: CASGEPGTAPLLGGELFF
D: TRBD1; J: TRBJ2-7; size: .; V: TRBV5-1; DNA: TGCGCCAGCAGCTATTTGGGTGGCAGGGGGCAGGACGAGCAGTACTTC; CDR3: CASSYLGGRGQDEQYF
D: .; J: TRBJ2-1; size: .; V: TRBV19; DNA: TGTGCCAGTAAAGGACAGAGCTACAATGAGCAGTTCTTC; CDR3: CASKGQSYNEQFF
D: .; J: TRBJ1-2; size: .; V: TRBV19; DNA: TGTGCCAGTAGTATCCAGACAGGCTCCTATGGCTACACCTTC; CDR3: CASSIQTGSYGYTF
D: .; J: TRBJ1-1; size: .; V: TRBV7-3; DNA: TGTGCCAGCGGCCAGGGAATGAACACTGAAGCTTTCTTT; CDR3: CASGQGMNTEAFF
D: TRBD1; J: TRBJ2-3; size: .; V: TRBV10-3; DNA: TGTGCCACCAGGGGGCTGGAGGATACGCAGTATTTT; CDR3: CATRGLEDTQYF
D: .; J: TRBJ1-5; size: .; V: TRBV7-4; DNA: TGTGCCAGCAGCTGGGTTCTGAGCCGGCGGGATCAGCCCCAGCATTTT; CDR3: CASSWVLSRRDQPQHF
D: TRBD1; J: TRBJ1-5; size: once; V: TRBV19; DNA: TGTGCCAGTAGCGACCGGGACAGGCAGCCCCAGCATTTT; CDR3: CASSDRDRQPQHF
D: TRBD1; J: TRBJ1-4; size: .; V: TRBV5-1; DNA: TGCGCCAGCAAAACAGGGGAATTCAAGGAAAAACTGTTTTTT; CDR3: CASKTGEFKEKLFF
D: TRBD2; J: TRBJ2-3; size: .; V: TRBV4-2; DNA: TGTGCCAGCAGCCAGAATGCCGCTAGCGGGGGCGGCGATACGCAGTATTTT; CDR3: CASSQNAASGGGDTQYF
D: TRBD1; J: TRBJ2-1; size: .; V: TRBV18; DNA: TGTGCCAGCTCACCAGCAGGCGGGACAGGAAGACTTGAGCAGTTCTTC; CDR3: CASSPAGGTGRLEQFF
D: TRBD1; J: TRBJ1-2; size: .; V: TRBV3-1/TRBV3-2; DNA: TGTGCCAGCAGCCAAGGGAGGACAGGACCTAGTGGCTACACCTTC; CDR3: CASSQGRTGPSGYTF
D: TRBD1; J: TRBJ1-2; size: .; V: TRBV4-3; DNA: TGCGCCAGCAGCCGAAGACAGGGTGACGGCTACACCTTC; CDR3: CASSRRQGDGYTF
D: TRBD1; J: TRBJ2-1; size: .; V: TRBV7-9; DNA: TGTGCCAGCAGATTAACGATTGGACAGGGGGGGAGTGATGAGCAGTTCTTC; CDR3: CASRLTIGQGGSDEQFF
D: .; J: TRBJ2-2; size: .; V: TRBV19; DNA: TGTGCCAGTATTGCGGGACAGACGAATAGGGAGCTGTTTTTT; CDR3: CASIAGQTNRELFF
D: TRBD1; J: TRBJ2-7; size: once; V: TRBV27; DNA: TGTGCCAGCAGCCTCAAATGGGCAGGGGGCTACGAGCAGTACTTC; CDR3: CASSLKWAGGYEQYF
D: TRBD1; J: TRBJ2-1; size: .; V: TRBV28; DNA: TGTGCCAGCAGTTTCTCGGACAGGCCTAGGGGGTTCTTC; CDR3: CASSFSDRPRGFF
D: TRBD1; J: TRBJ1-2; size: once; V: TRBV28; DNA: TGTGCCAGCAGTTTCTTGGGACAGCCTAACTATGGCTACACCTTC; CDR3: CASSFLGQPNYGYTF
D: .; J: TRBJ2-7; size: .; V: TRBV2; DNA: TGTGCCAGCAGTTTACCTAAACACAGGGTCCAGAGCTACGAGCAGTACTTC; CDR3: CASSLPKHRVQSYEQYF
D: .; J: TRBJ1-4; size: .; V: TRBV9; DNA: TGTGCCAGCAGCGCCGACCAGGGAGGTGGAGAAAAACTGTTTTTT; CDR3: CASSADQGGGEKLFF
D: TRBD1; J: TRBJ1-3; size: .; V: TRBV2; DNA: TGTGCCAGCAGTGAGGAGACAGGGCTAATCTCTGGAAACACCATATATTTT; CDR3: CASSEETGLISGNTIYF
D: TRBD2; J: TRBJ2-3; size: .; V: TRBV24-1; DNA: TGTGCCACCAGTCGGAGCGGGGCCTCCACAGATACGCAGTATTTT; CDR3: CATSRSGASTDTQYF
D: .; J: TRBJ2-1; size: .; V: TRBV28; DNA: TGTGCCAGCAGGAGAGGCAATGAGCAGTTCTTC; CDR3: CASRRGNEQFF
D: .; J: TRBJ2-7; size: .; V: TRBV6-6; DNA: TGTGCCAGCGAGGGCCTCTCCTACGAGCAGTACTTC; CDR3: CASEGLSYEQYF